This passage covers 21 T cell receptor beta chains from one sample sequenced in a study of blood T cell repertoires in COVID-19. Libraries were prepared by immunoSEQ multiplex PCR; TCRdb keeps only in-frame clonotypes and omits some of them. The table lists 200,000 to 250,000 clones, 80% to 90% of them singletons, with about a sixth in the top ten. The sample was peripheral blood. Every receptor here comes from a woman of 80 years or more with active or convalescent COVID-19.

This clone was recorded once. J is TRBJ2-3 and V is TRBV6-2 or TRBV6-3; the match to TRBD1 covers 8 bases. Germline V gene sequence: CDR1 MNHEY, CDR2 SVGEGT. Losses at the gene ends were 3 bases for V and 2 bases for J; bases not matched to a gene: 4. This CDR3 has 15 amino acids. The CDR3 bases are TGTGCCAGCAGTTATGGGCAGGGGGCCACAGATACGCAGTATTTT. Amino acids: CASSYGQGATDTQYF.

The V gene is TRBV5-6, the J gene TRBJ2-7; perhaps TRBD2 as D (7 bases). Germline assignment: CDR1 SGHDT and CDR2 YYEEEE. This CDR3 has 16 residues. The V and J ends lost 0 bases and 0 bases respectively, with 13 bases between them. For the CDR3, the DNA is TGTGCCAGCAGCTTGGTCGGGGGGCATCCCTCCTACGAGCAGTACTTC. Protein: CASSLVGGHPSYEQYF.

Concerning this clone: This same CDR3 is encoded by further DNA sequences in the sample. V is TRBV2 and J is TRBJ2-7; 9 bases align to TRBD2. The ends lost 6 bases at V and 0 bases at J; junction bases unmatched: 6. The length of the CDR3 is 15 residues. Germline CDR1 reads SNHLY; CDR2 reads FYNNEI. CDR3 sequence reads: CASSGLAGVSYEQYF. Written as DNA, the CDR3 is TGTGCCAGCAGCGGGTTAGCGGGAGTCTCCTACGAGCAGTACTTC.

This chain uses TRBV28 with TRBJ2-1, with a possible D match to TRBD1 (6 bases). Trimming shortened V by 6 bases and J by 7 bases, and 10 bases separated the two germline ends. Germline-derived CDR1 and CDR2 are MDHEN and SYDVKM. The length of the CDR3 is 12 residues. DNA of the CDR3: TGTGCCAGCAGCCAACAGGGAAATGAGCAGTTCTTC. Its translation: CASSQQGNEQFF. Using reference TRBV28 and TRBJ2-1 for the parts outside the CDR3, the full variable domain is DVKVTQSSRYLVKRTGEKVFLECVQDMDHENMFWYRQDPGLGLRLIYFSYDVKMKEKGDIPEGYSVSREKKERFSLILESASTNQTSMYLCASSQQGNEQFFGPGTRLTVL.

The CDR3 region is CASSTAAPSYEQYF. The CDR3 DNA sequence: TGTGCCAGCAGCACTGCGGCGCCCTCCTACGAGCAGTACTTC. The V gene is TRBV7-2, the J gene TRBJ2-7, with unresolved D. In germline, CDR1 is SGHTA, CDR2 FQGNSA. V was clipped by 5 bases and J by 0 bases, with 11 bases between them. This CDR3 region has 14 residues.

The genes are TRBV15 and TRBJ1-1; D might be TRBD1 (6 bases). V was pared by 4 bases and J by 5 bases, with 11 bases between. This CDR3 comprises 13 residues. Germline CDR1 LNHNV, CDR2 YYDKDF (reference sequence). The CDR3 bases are TGTGCCACCAGCAAACAGGGCGGGACTGAAGCTTTCTTT. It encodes CATSKQGGTEAFF.

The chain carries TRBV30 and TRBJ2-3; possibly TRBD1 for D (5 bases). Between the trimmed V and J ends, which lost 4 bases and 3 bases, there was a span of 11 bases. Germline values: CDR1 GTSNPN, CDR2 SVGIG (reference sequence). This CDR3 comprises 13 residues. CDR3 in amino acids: CAWTGQGTDTQYF. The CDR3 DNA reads TGTGCCTGGACAGGGCAGGGAACAGATACGCAGTATTTT.

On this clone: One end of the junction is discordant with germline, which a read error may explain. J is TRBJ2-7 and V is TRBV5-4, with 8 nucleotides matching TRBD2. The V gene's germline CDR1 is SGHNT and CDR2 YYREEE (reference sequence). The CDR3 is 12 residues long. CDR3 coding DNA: TGTGCCAGCAGCTTGGGGGCCCTCGGGGGGGACTTC. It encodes CASSLGALGGDF.

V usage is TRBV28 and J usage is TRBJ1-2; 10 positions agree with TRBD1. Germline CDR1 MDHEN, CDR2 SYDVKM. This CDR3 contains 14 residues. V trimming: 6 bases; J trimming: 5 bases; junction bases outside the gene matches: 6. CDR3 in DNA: TGTGCCAGCAGGGTACGGGGACAGGGGTATGGCTACACCTTC. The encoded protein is CASRVRGQGYGYTF.

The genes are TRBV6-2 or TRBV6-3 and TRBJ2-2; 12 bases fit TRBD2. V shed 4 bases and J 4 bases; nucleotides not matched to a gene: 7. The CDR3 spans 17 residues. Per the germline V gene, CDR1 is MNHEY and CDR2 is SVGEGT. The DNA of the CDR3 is TGTGCCAGCAGTTTTCTAGCGGGGGGGCCCCGCACCGGGGAGCTGTTTTTT. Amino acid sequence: CASSFLAGGPRTGELFF.

CDR3 nucleotides: TGCGCCAGCAGCCAAGGGCTAGCGGGAGGTTATACGCAGTATTTT. Amino acids: CASSQGLAGGYTQYF. This chain connects TRBV4-3 to TRBJ2-3; 11 bases line up with TRBD2. The V segment lost 1 base and the J segment 7 bases; nucleotides outside the gene matches: 4. This CDR3 has 15 residues. Germline V CDR1 and CDR2: LGHNA, YSLEER.

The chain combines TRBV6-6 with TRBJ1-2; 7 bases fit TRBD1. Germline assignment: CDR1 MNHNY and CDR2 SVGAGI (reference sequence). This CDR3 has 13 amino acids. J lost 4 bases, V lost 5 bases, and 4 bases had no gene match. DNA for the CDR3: TGTGCCAGCAGTCCCGACAGGGCCTATGGCTACACCTTC. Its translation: CASSPDRAYGYTF.

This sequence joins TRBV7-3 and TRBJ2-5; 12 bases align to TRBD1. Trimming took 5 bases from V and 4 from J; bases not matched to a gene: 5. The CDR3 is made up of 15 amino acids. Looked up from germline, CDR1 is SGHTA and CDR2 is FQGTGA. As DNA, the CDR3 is TGTGCCAGCAGCAAGGGACAGGGGGCCGGAGAGACCCAGTACTTC. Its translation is CASSKGQGAGETQYF.

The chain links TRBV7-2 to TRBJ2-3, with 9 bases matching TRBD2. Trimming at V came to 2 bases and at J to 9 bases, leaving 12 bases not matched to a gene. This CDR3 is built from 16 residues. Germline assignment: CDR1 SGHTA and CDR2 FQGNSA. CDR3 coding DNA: TGTGCCAGCAGCTTATTGGTTTCTAGCGGGGAGGGGACGCAGTATTTT. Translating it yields CASSLLVSSGEGTQYF.

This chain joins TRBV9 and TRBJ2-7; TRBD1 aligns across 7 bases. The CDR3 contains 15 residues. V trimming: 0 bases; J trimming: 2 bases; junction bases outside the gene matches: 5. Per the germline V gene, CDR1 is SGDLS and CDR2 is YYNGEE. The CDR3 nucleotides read TGTGCCAGCAGCGTAGCCCCCGGGACAGCCTACGAGCAGTACTTC. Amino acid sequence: CASSVAPGTAYEQYF.

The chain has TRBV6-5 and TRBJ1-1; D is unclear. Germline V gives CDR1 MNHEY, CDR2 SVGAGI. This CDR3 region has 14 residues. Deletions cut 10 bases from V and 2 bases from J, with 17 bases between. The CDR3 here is CATSPLGGNTEAFF. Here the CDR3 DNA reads TGTGCCACTAGTCCGTTGGGTGGTAACACTGAAGCTTTCTTT.

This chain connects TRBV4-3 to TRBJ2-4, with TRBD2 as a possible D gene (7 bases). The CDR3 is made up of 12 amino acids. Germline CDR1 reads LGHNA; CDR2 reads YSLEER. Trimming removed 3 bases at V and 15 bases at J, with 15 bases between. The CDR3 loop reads CASSHPRGAMYF. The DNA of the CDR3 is TGCGCCAGCAGCCACCCTCGGGGGGCCATGTACTTC.

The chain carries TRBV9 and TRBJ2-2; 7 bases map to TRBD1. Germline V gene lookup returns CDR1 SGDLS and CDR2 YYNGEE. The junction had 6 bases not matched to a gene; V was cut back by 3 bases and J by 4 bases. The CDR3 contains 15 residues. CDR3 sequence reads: CASSGRQGGTGELFF. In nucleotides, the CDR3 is TGTGCCAGCAGCGGACGACAGGGCGGCACCGGGGAGCTGTTTTTT.

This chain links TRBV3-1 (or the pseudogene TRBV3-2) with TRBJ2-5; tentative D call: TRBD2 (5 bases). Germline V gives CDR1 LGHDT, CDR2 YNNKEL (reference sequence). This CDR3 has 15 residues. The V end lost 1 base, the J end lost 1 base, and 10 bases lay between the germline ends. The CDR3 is CASSQVTRAQETQYF. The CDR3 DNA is TGTGCCAGCAGCCAAGTTACGCGGGCCCAAGAGACCCAGTACTTC.

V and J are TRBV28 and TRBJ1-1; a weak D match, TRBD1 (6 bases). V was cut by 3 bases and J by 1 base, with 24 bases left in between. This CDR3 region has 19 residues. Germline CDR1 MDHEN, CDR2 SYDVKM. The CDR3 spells CASSLRSRRGPRSNTEAFF. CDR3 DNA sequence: TGTGCCAGCAGTTTGCGGTCCCGCAGGGGACCCCGATCGAACACTGAAGCTTTCTTT.

CDR3 sequence (DNA): TGTGCCTGGACAAAGACAGGCTACTCTGGAAACACCATATATTTT. Translating gives CAWTKTGYSGNTIYF. The V call is TRBV30, the J call TRBJ1-3; D might be TRBD1 (6 bases). V was trimmed by 4 bases and J by 0 bases, leaving 13 bases between them. Germline V CDR1 and CDR2: GTSNPN, SVGIG (reference sequence). The CDR3 sequence is 15 residues long.